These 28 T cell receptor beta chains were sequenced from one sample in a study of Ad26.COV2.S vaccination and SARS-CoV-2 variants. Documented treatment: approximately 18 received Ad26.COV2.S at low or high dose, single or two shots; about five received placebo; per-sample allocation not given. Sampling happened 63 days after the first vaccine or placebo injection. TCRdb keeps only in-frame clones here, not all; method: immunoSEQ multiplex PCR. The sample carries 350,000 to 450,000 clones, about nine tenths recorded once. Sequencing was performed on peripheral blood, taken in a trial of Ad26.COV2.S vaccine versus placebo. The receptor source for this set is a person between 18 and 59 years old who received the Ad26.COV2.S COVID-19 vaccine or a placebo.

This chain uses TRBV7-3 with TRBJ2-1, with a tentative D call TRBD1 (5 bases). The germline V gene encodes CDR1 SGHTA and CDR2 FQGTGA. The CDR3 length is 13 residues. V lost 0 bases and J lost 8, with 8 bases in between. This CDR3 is CASSLTDSHEQFF. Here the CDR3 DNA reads TGTGCCAGCAGCTTAACCGACAGTCATGAGCAGTTCTTC.

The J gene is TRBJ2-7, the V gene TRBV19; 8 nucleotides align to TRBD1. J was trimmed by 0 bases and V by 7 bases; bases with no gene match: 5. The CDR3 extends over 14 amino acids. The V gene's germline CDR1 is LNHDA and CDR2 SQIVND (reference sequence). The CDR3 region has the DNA TGTGCCAGTACCCGGGACAGGTTCTCCTACGAGCAGTACTTC. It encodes CASTRDRFSYEQYF.

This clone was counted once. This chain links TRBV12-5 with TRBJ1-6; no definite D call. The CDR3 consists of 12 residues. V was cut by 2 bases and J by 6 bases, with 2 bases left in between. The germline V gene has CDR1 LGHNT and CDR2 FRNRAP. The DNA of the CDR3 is TGTGCTAGTGGTTTGTTTAATTCACCCCTCCACTTT. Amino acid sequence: CASGLFNSPLHF.

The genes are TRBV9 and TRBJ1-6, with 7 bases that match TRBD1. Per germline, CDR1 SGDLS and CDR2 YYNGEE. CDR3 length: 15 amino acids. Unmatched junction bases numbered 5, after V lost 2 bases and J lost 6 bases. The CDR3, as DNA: TGTGCCAGCAGCGTTGACAGGGTCGGTAATTCACCCCTCCACTTT. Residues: CASSVDRVGNSPLHF. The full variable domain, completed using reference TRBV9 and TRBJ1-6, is DSGVTQTPKHLITATGQRVTLRCSPRSGDLSVYWYQQSLDQGLQFLIQYYNGEERAKGNILERFSAQQFPDLHSELNLSSLELGDSALYFCASSVDRVGNSPLHFGNGTRLTVT.

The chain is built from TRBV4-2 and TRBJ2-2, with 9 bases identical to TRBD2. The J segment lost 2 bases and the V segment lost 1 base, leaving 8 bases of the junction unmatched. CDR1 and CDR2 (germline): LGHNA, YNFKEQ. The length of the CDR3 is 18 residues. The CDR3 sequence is CASSQGDGAGGNTGELFF. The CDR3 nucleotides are TGTGCCAGCAGCCAAGGCGACGGAGCGGGGGGTAACACCGGGGAGCTGTTTTTT.

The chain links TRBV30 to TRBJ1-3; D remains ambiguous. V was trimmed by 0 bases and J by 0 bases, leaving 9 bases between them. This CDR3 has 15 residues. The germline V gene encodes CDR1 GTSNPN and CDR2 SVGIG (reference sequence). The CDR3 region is CAWSVRGSSGNTIYF. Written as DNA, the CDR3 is TGTGCCTGGAGTGTACGAGGAAGCTCTGGAAACACCATATATTTT.

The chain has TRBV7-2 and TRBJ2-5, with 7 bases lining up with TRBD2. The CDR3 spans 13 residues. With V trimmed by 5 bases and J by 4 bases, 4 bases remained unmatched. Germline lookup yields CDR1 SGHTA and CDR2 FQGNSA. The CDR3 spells CASSRTRLETQYF. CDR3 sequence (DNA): TGTGCCAGCAGCCGGACTAGACTAGAGACCCAGTACTTC.

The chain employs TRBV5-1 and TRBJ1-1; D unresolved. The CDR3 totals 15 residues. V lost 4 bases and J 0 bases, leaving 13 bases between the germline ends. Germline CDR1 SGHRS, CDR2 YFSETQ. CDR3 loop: CASSPWVGMNTEAFF. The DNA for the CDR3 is TGCGCCAGCAGCCCATGGGTCGGGATGAACACTGAAGCTTTCTTT.

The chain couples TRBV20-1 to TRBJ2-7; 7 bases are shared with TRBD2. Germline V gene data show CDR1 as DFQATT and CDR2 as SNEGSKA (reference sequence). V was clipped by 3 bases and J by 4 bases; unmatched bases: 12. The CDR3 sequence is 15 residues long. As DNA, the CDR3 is TGCAGTGCTAGTGTGTATGGGGGGGGACCGTACGAGCAGTACTTC. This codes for CSASVYGGGPYEQYF.

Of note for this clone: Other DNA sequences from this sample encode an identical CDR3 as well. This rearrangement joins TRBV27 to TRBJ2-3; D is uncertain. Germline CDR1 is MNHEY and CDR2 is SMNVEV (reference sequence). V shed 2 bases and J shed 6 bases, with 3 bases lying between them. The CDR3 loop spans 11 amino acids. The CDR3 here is CASSLGDTQYF. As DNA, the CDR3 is TGTGCCAGCAGTTTAGGGGATACGCAGTATTTT.

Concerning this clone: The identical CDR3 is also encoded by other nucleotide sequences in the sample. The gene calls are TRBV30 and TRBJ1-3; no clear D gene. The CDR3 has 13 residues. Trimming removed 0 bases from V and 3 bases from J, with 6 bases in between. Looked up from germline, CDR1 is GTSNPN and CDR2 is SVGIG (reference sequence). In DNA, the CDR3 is TGTGCCTGGAGTGTGACGAGTGGAAACACCATATATTTT. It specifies CAWSVTSGNTIYF.

CDR3 protein: CASSNTDRWLEQYF. The DNA of the CDR3 is TGCGCCAGCAGCAACACGGACAGATGGCTCGAGCAGTACTTC. The chain has TRBV5-1 and TRBJ2-7; D possibly corresponds to TRBD1 (6 bases). The V end lost 4 bases, the J end lost 6 bases, and 17 bases lay between the germline ends. Germline V gene data show CDR1 as SGHRS and CDR2 as YFSETQ. The CDR3 is made up of 14 amino acids.

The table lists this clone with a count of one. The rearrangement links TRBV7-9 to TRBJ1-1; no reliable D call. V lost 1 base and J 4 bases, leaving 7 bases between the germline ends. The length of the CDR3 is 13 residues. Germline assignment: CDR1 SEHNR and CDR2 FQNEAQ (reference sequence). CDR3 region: CASSLEGPTEAFF. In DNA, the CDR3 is TGTGCCAGCAGCTTAGAAGGCCCCACTGAAGCTTTCTTT.

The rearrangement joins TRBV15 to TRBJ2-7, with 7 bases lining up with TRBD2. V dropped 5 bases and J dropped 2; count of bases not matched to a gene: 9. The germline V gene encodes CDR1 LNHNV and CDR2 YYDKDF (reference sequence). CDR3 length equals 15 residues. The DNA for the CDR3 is TGTGCCACCAGCCAACCCGGGAGGAAGGCCTACGAGCAGTACTTC. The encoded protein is CATSQPGRKAYEQYF.

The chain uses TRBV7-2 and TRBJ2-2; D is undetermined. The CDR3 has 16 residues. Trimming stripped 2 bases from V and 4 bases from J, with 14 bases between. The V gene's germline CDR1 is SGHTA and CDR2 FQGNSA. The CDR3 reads CASSLLGLGPTGELFF. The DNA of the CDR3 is TGTGCCAGCAGCTTATTAGGTTTAGGGCCCACCGGGGAGCTGTTTTTT.

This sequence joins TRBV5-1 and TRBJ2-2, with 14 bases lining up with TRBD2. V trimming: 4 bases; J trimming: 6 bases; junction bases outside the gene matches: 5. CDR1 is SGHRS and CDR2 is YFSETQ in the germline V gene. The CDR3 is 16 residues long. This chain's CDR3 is CASSTRTSGGPGELFF. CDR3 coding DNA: TGCGCCAGCAGCACCCGGACTAGCGGGGGGCCCGGGGAGCTGTTTTTT. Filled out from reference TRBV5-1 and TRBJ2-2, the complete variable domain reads KAGVTQTPRYLIKTRGQQVTLSCSPISGHRSVSWYQQTPGQGLQFLFEYFSETQRNKGNFPGRFSGRQFSNSRSEMNVSTLELGDSALYLCASSTRTSGGPGELFFGEGSRLTVL.

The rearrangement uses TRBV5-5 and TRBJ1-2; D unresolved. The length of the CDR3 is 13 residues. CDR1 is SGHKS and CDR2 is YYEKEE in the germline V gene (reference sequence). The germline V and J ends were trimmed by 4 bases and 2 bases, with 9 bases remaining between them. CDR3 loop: CASSLTQNYGYTF. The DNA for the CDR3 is TGTGCCAGCAGCCTGACGCAGAACTATGGCTACACCTTC.

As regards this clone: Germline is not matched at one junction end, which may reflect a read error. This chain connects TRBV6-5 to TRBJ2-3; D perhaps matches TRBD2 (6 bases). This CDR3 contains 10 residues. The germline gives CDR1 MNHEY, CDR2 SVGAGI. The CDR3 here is CASGRDSRHF. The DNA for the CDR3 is TGTGCCAGCGGCCGGGACTCCCGTCATTTT.

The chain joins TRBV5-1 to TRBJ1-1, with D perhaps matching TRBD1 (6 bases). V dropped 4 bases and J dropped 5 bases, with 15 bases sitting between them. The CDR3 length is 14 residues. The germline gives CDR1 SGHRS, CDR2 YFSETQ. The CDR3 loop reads CASSRDNPYTEAFF. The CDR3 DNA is TGCGCCAGCAGCCGGGACAATCCGTATACTGAAGCTTTCTTT.

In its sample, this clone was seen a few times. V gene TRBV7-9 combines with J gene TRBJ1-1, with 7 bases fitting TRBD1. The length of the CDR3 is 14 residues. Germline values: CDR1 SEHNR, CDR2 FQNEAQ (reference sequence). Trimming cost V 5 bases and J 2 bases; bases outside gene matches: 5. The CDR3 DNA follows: TGTGCCAGCAGCGCCGGGACAGAAAACACTGAAGCTTTCTTT. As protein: CASSAGTENTEAFF.

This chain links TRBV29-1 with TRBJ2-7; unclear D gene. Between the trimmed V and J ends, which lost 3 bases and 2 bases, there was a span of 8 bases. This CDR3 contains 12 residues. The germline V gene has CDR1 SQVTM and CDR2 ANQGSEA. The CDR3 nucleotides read TGCAGCGTTGAGATGGATACCTACGAGCAGTACTTC. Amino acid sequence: CSVEMDTYEQYF.

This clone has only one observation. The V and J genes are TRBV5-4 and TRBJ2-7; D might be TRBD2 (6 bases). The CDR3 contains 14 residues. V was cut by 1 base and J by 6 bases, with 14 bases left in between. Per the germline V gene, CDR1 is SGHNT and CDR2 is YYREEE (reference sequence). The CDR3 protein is CASSLLGGLGEQYF. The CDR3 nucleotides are TGTGCCAGCAGCTTGCTCGGGGGTCTCGGCGAGCAGTACTTC. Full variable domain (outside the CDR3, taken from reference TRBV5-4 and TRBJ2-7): ETGVTQSPTHLIKTRGQQVTLRCSSQSGHNTVSWYQQALGQGPQFIFQYYREEENGRGNFPPRFSGLQFPNYSSELNVNALELDDSALYLCASSLLGGLGEQYFGPGTRLTVT.

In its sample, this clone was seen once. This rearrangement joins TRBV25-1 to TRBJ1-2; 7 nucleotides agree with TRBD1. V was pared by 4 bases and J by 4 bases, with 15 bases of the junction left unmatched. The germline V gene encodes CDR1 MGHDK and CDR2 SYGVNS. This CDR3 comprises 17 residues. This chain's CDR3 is CASSVWRTGEESYGYTF. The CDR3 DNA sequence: TGTGCCAGCAGTGTCTGGAGAACAGGGGAAGAGAGCTATGGCTACACCTTC.

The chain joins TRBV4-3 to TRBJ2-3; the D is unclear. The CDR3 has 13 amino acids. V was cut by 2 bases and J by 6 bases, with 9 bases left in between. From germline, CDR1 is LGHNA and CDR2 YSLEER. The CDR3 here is CASSQRVLDTQYF. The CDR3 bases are TGCGCCAGCAGCCAAAGGGTTTTGGATACGCAGTATTTT.

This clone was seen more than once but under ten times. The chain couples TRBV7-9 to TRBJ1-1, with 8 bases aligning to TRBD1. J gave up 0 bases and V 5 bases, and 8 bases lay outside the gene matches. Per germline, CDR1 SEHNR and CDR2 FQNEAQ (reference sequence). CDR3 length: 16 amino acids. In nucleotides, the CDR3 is TGTGCCAGCAGCCGGACAGGGAGTACCATGAACACTGAAGCTTTCTTT. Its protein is CASSRTGSTMNTEAFF.

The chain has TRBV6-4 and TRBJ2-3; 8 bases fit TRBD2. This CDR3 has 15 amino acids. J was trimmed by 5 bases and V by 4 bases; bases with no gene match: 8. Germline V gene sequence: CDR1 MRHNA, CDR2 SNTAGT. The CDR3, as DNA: TGTGCCAGCAGTGTGGATAGCGGGGAAAGAGATACGCAGTATTTT. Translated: CASSVDSGERDTQYF.

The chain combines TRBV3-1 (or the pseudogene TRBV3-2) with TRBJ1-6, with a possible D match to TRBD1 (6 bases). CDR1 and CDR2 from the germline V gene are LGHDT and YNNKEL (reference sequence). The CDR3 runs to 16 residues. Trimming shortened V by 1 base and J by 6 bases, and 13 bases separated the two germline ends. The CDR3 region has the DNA TGTGCCAGCAGCCAAGTCACGGGACACGGTAATTCACCCCTCCACTTT. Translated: CASSQVTGHGNSPLHF.

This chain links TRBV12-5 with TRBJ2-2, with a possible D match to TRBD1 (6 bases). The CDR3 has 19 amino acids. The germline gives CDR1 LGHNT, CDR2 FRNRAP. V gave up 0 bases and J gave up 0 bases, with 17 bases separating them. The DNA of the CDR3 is TGTGCTAGTGGTTTGGTCTCTTGGACAGAAGAGACGAACACCGGGGAGCTGTTTTTT. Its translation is CASGLVSWTEETNTGELFF.